This note documents a single TCR beta chain sequence. Its target is unknown. This sample is drawn from a study of shared clonotypes between healthy human individuals. For sorted subsets, 150 to 250 ng DNA per replicate equaled about 31,000 T cell genomes. Sequenced by immunoSEQ multiplex PCR; TCRdb stores in-frame clones only, minus some. The profile covers about 1 million clones, with about four fifths appearing a single time and around 0.47% taken by the ten largest. The CDR3 is 12 residues long. CDR1 is SGHTA and CDR2 is FQGTGA in the germline V gene. J lost 8 bases, V lost 5 bases, and 3 bases had no gene match. General study findings and limits: Despite large depth, sorted-subset datasets appeared incompletely sequenced. Several donors held about 5% of naive CD4 clonotypes in common.

V usage is TRBV7-3 and J usage is TRBJ2-1, with 7 bases identical to TRBD1. The source of this sequence is a man younger than 35 in good health. Some clones in this sample may be carry-over from other donors' samples. The source material was memory CD4+ T cells from PBMCs. Subset defined: CD45RA-negative fraction. CDR3 coding DNA: TGTGCCAGCAGCCCGACAGGGTATGAGCAGTTCTTC. This translates into CASSPTGYEQFF.